Below, 21 T cell receptor beta chains from the same sample are listed, as sequenced in a study of blood T cell repertoires in COVID-19 (dated by TCRdb to between 2020 and 2021). The library relied on the immunoSEQ multiplex PCR assay. In its TCRdb copy, this immuneACCESS table keeps in-frame sequences only and misses some clones. Where compared with another copy, unresolved V genes explain less than half of these, and the others have no known cause. In this sample the table shows over 95,000 clones, roughly 80% of which occur a single time. The top ten clonotypes cover about 10% of the sample. Sequenced input: peripheral blood. These receptors came from a human donor in a cohort sampled during active COVID-19.

The chain combines TRBV7-8 with TRBJ2-2, with 9 bases aligning to TRBD1. There are 15 residues in the CDR3. Trimming cost V 8 bases and J 6 bases; bases outside gene matches: 10. In germline, CDR1 is SGHVS, CDR2 FQNEAQ. CDR3 region: CASRNGTGSPGELFF. The DNA of the CDR3 is TGTGCCAGCCGAAATGGGACAGGGAGCCCCGGGGAGCTGTTTTTT.

The V gene is TRBV5-5, the J gene TRBJ2-2; D unresolved. The CDR3 loop spans 17 amino acids. V was pared by 0 bases and J by 0 bases, with 12 bases between. Germline V lookup: CDR1 SGHKS, CDR2 YYEKEE (reference sequence). The CDR3 nucleotides read TGTGCCAGCAGCTTGGGACTTCCTGCTCCGAACACCGGGGAGCTGTTTTTT. Amino acids: CASSLGLPAPNTGELFF.

CDR3 residues: CASSEALREGRGYTF. The CDR3 bases are TGTGCCAGCAGTGAAGCGCTTCGGGAAGGACGCGGCTACACCTTC. The chain joins TRBV2 to TRBJ1-2; the D is unclear. The CDR3 totals 15 residues. Germline values: CDR1 SNHLY, CDR2 FYNNEI. Trimming left V 0 bases short and J 8 bases short, with 16 bases between.

This CDR3 is CASSLYGPNTEAFF. For the CDR3, the DNA is TGTGCCAGCAGTTTATATGGCCCGAACACTGAAGCTTTCTTT. The chain uses TRBV27 and TRBJ1-1; D unresolved. CDR3 length: 14 amino acids. Looked up from germline, CDR1 is MNHEY and CDR2 is SMNVEV (reference sequence). Trimming left V 1 base short and J 1 base short, with 7 bases between.

The V gene is TRBV25-1, the J gene TRBJ2-3; TRBD1 might be the D (6 bases). The CDR3 is 16 residues long. Looked up from germline, CDR1 is MGHDK and CDR2 is SYGVNS. The V and J ends lost 5 bases and 2 bases respectively, with 17 bases between them. Written as DNA, the CDR3 is TGTGCCAGCAGTAAAACACAGGGACGGGTCACAGATACGCAGTATTTT. Protein product: CASSKTQGRVTDTQYF.

The rearrangement joins TRBV6-5 to TRBJ1-2; TRBD1 aligns across 8 bases. V lost 6 bases, J lost 2 bases, and 8 bases stayed unmatched. The CDR3 contains 15 residues. CDR1 and CDR2 from the germline V gene are MNHEY and SVGAGI. The CDR3 region is CASRLGQATNYGYTF. The CDR3 DNA reads as TGTGCCAGCAGACTGGGACAGGCCACCAACTATGGCTACACCTTC.

J is TRBJ1-3 and V is TRBV6-6; 8 bases align to TRBD1. The CDR3 length is 17 residues. Germline trimming cut 5 bases from V and 0 bases from J; bases unmatched to any gene: 9. Germline-derived CDR1 and CDR2 are MNHNY and SVGAGI (reference sequence). The CDR3 reads CASSPRFTGGSGNTIYF. CDR3 DNA: TGTGCCAGCAGTCCACGGTTTACAGGGGGCTCTGGAAACACCATATATTTT.

This clone was counted a single time. The chain recombines TRBV4-3 with TRBJ1-4; 11 bases fit TRBD1. The CDR3 contains 20 residues. The germline CDR1 and CDR2 sequences are LGHNA and YSLEER. With 4 bases clipped from V and 0 bases from J, the junction kept 13 bases outside the gene matches. The CDR3 DNA follows: TGCGCCAGCAGCCGCAAAATCCCGGGACAGGGGGTTGCAACTAATGAAAAACTGTTTTTT. Translation: CASSRKIPGQGVATNEKLFF.

The chain joins TRBV7-2 to TRBJ2-3; D may be TRBD1 (8 bases). This CDR3 is 15 amino acids long. The V and J ends lost 0 bases and 10 bases respectively, with 17 bases between them. Per the germline V gene, CDR1 is SGHTA and CDR2 is FQGNSA. This CDR3 reads CASSLALQGGTAQYF. CDR3 nucleotide sequence: TGTGCCAGCAGCTTAGCGTTACAGGGGGGGACTGCGCAGTATTTT.

This chain uses TRBV7-8 with TRBJ1-1; possibly TRBD1 for D (5 bases). The CDR3 is made up of 16 amino acids. From germline, CDR1 is SGHVS and CDR2 FQNEAQ. V was cut by 2 bases and J by 2 bases, with 15 bases left in between. The CDR3 bases are TGTGCCAGCAGCTTATTGGTGGGGCAGCTAAACACTGAAGCTTTCTTT. As protein: CASSLLVGQLNTEAFF. Full variable domain (remainder filled in from reference TRBV7-8 and TRBJ1-1): GAGVSQSPRYKVAKRGQDVALRCDPISGHVSLFWYQQALGQGPEFLTYFQNEAQLDKSGLPSDRFFAERPEGSVSTLKIQRTQQEDSAVYLCASSLLVGQLNTEAFFGQGTRLTVV.

The chain has TRBV6-5 and TRBJ2-3; D is possibly TRBD1 (6 bases). Germline V gene sequence: CDR1 MNHEY, CDR2 SVGAGI. The germline V and J ends were trimmed by 6 bases and 1 base, with 11 bases remaining between them. The CDR3 totals 14 residues. The CDR3 spells CASRAGAGTDTQYF. The CDR3, as DNA: TGTGCCAGCAGGGCAGGGGCCGGCACAGATACGCAGTATTTT.

The chain couples TRBV18 to TRBJ1-4, with D maybe TRBD1 (6 bases). Germline V CDR1 and CDR2: KGHSH, LQKENI. The ends were cut back, 1 base at V and 0 bases at J, with 6 bases in the middle. The CDR3 length is 15 residues. CDR3 DNA: TGTGCCAGCTCACCACAGGGGGCAACTAATGAAAAACTGTTTTTT. Translation gives CASSPQGATNEKLFF.

The chain has TRBV6-1 and TRBJ2-7; a possible D gene is TRBD1 (5 bases). This CDR3 spans 13 amino acids. Germline-derived CDR1 and CDR2 are MNHNS and SASEGT. The germline V and J ends were trimmed by 3 bases and 2 bases, with 8 bases remaining between them. The DNA for the CDR3 is TGTGCCAGCAGTGACGGCAGGGCCTACGAGCAGTACTTC. It encodes CASSDGRAYEQYF.

This clone has a single count. This sequence joins TRBV30 and TRBJ1-4; 7 bases fit TRBD1. Germline assignment: CDR1 GTSNPN and CDR2 SVGIG (reference sequence). This CDR3 comprises 15 residues. V trimming: 1 base; J trimming: 3 bases; junction bases outside the gene matches: 5. This CDR3 reads CAWSATGAANEKLFF. The CDR3 bases are TGTGCCTGGAGTGCAACAGGGGCAGCTAATGAAAAACTGTTTTTT.

V usage is TRBV7-9 and J usage is TRBJ2-1; 8 nucleotides align to TRBD1. The CDR3 has 21 residues. The germline CDR1 and CDR2 sequences are SEHNR and FQNEAQ (reference sequence). The J segment lost 8 bases and the V segment lost 7 bases, leaving 31 bases of the junction unmatched. CDR3 in DNA: TGTGCCAGCACGAGGAGCAGGGGGCCTCGGGACGGGGGCCCCAAGTCGGATGAGCAGTTCTTC. The encoded protein is CASTRSRGPRDGGPKSDEQFF.

The chain has TRBV21-1 and TRBJ1-4; the table's D call, TRBD1, was not checked against the DNA. TRBV21-1 is a recognized pseudogene. CDR3 length equals 14 residues. This chain's CDR3 is CASSNRGPGEKLFF. The DNA of the CDR3 is TGTGCCAGCAGCAACAGGGGGCCCGGTGAAAAACTGTTTTTT.

The chain uses TRBV11-2 and TRBJ2-1; 12 nucleotides line up with TRBD1. J was trimmed by 11 bases and V by 10 bases; bases with no gene match: 9. CDR3 length: 13 amino acids. Germline lookup yields CDR1 SGHAT and CDR2 FQNNGV. CDR3 bases: TGTGCCACCGGGACAGGGGGCCACCCCCAGCAGTTCTTC. As protein: CATGTGGHPQQFF.

The chain recombines TRBV5-5 with TRBJ2-1; 7 bases match TRBD1. V was clipped by 0 bases and J by 2 bases; unmatched bases: 2. CDR3 length: 15 residues. CDR1 and CDR2 (germline): SGHKS, YYEKEE (reference sequence). DNA of the CDR3: TGTGCCAGCAGCTTGGCTGGACAGGCCTACAATGAGCAGTTCTTC. As protein: CASSLAGQAYNEQFF.

CDR3 loop: CASRKTSGKETQYF. In nucleotides, the CDR3 is TGTGCCAGCAGAAAGACGTCGGGAAAAGAGACCCAGTACTTC. The chain employs TRBV28 and TRBJ2-5; D is possibly TRBD2 (5 bases). V lost 6 bases and J lost 3, with 14 bases in between. From germline, CDR1 is MDHEN and CDR2 SYDVKM. The CDR3 consists of 14 residues.

The genes are TRBV5-5 and TRBJ2-7, with a weak D call TRBD1 (5 bases). Germline CDR1 SGHKS, CDR2 YYEKEE (reference sequence). The CDR3 has 16 amino acids. V was pared by 2 bases and J by 7 bases, with 22 bases between. CDR3 sequence: CASSLQGWGLFSEQYF. CDR3 DNA sequence: TGTGCCAGCAGCTTACAAGGATGGGGCTTATTCTCAGAGCAGTACTTC.

V and J are TRBV28 and TRBJ2-7, with 13 nucleotides matching TRBD2. The CDR3 covers 17 residues. V lost 2 bases to trimming and J lost 7 bases; unmatched junction nucleotides: 11. Germline V lookup: CDR1 MDHEN, CDR2 SYDVKM. CDR3 in DNA: TGTGCCAGCAGTTTACAAGGGACTAGCGGGAAGAATGAAGAGCAGTACTTC. Translating gives CASSLQGTSGKNEEQYF.